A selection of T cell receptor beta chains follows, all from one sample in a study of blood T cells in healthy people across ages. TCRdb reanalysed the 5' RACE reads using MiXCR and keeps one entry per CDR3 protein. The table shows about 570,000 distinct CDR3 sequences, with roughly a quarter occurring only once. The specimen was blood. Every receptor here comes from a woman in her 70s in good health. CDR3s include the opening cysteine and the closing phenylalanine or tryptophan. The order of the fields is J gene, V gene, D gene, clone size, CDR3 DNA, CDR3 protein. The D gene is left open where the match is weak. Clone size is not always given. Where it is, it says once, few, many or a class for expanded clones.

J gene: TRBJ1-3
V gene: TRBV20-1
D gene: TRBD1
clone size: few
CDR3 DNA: TGCAGTGCTAGAGAACAGGGGGGAGCTGGAAACACCACATATTTT
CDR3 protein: CSAREQGGAGNTTYF

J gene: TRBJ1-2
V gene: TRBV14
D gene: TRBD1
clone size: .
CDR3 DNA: TGTGCCAGCAGCCAAGATGTGAGACAGGGAGAAGGCTACACCTTC
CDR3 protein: CASSQDVRQGEGYTF

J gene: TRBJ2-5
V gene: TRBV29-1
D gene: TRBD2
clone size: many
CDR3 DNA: TGCAGCGTTGGGGAGGGATTGGCCCAGTACTTC
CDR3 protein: CSVGEGLAQYF

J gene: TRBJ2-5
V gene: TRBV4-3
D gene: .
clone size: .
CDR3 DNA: TGCGCCAGCAGCCAAACCTCGGGGCTCCAAGAGACCCAGTACTTC
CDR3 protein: CASSQTSGLQETQYF

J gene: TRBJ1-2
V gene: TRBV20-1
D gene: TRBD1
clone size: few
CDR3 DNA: TGCAGTGCTAGAACAGGGGATGACTATGGCTACACCTTC
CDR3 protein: CSARTGDDYGYTF

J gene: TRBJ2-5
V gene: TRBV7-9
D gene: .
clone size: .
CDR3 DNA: TGTGCCAGCAGCTTAGCGCACCATAGACGGGACAACGGATTAGAGACCCAGTACTTC
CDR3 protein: CASSLAHHRRDNGLETQYF

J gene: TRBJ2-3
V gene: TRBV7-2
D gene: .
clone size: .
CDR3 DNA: TGTGCCAGCAGCTTAGGGCTAGCTGAAGATACGCAGTATTTT
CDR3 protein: CASSLGLAEDTQYF

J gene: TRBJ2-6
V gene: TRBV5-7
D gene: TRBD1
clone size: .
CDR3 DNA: TGTGCCAGCAGCTTGGTGGCGGGACAGGGGGCCTCTGGGGCCAACGTCCTGACTTTC
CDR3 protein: CASSLVAGQGASGANVLTF

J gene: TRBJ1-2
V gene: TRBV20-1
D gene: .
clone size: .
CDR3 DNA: TGCAGTGCCCCTACCTCCGACAGAACCTATGGCTACACCTTC
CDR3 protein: CSAPTSDRTYGYTF

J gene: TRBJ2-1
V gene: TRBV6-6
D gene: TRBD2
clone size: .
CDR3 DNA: TGTACCAGCAGCAGGGGGACTAGCGGGGGAGGGAATGAGCAGTTCTTC
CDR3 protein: CTSSRGTSGGGNEQFF

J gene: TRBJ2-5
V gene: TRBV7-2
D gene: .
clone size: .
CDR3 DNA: TGTGCCAGCAGCTTAGGGACTGCCCGGGGGGAGACCCAGTACTTC
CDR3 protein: CASSLGTARGETQYF

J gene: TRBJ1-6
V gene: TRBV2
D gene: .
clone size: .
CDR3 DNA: TGTGCCAGCAACGGGGGAACCTATAATTCACCCCTCCACTTT
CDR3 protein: CASNGGTYNSPLHF

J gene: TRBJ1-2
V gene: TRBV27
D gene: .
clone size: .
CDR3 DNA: TGTGCCAGCAGTTTATTGGCCGCCGGTGGCTACACCTTC
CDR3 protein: CASSLLAAGGYTF

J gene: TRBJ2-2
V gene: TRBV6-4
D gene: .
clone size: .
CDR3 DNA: TGTGCCAGCAGTGACCCCCGCTGGGATCTGAACACCGGGGAGCTGTTTTTT
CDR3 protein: CASSDPRWDLNTGELFF

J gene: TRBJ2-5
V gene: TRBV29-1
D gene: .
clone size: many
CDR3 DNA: TGCAGCGTTGCCGAAGCCCAAGAGACCCAGTACTTC
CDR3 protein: CSVAEAQETQYF

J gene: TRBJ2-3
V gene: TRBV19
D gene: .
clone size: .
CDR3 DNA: TGTGCCAGTTCCTCCGCGGGGGCCATTACAGATACGCAGTATTTT
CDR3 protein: CASSSAGAITDTQYF

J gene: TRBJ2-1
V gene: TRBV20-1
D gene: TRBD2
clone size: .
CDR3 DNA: TGCAGTGCTAGAGATTCCGGGGGGGCAGATGAGCAGTTCTTC
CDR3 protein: CSARDSGGADEQFF

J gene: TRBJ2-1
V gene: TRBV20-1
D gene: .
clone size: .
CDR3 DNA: TGCAGTGCTAGAGAAATCACTGAGCAGTTCTTC
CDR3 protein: CSAREITEQFF

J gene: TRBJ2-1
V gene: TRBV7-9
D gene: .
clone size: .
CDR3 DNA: TGTGCCAGCAGCCCTGGTAGTGCCTACAATGAGCAGTTCTTC
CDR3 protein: CASSPGSAYNEQFF

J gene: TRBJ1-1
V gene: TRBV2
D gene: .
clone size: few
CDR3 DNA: TGTGCCAGCAGAGTAGCGGGTGTGAACACTGAAGCTTTCTTT
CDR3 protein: CASRVAGVNTEAFF

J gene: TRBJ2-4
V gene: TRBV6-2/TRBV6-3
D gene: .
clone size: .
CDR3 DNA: TGTGCCAGCAGTTACAGTCAGCTCAAAACCATTCAGTACTTC
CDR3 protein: CASSYSQLKTIQYF

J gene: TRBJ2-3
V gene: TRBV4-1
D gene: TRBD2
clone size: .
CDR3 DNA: TGCGCCAGCAGCCTGGGACTAGCGGAGGGTGGAGATACGCAGTATTTT
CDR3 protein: CASSLGLAEGGDTQYF

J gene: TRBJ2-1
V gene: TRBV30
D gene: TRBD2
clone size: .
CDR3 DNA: TGTGCCTGGAATCCCGGGACTAGGAGGGGTAATGAGCAGTTCTTC
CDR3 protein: CAWNPGTRRGNEQFF

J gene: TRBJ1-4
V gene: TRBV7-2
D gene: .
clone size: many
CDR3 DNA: TGTGCCAGCAGCCCGATACCTGGAAATGAAAAACTGTTTTTT
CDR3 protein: CASSPIPGNEKLFF

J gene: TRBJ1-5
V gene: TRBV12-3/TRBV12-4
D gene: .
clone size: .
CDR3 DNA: TGTGCCAGCGGTTCCGTGAGGGGGTTTTTCGGGCCCCAGCATTTT
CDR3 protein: CASGSVRGFFGPQHF

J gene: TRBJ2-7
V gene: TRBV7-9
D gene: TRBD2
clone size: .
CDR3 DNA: TGTGCCAGCAGCTTAGGGACTAGCACCTTCTACGAGCAGTACTTC
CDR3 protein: CASSLGTSTFYEQYF

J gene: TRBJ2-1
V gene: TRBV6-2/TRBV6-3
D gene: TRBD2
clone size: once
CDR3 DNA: TGTGCCAGCACTCCTCGGACTAGCGGAGGGTCCTCCTACAATGAGCAGTTCTTC
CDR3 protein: CASTPRTSGGSSYNEQFF

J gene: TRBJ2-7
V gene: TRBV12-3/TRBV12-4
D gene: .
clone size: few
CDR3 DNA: TGTGCCAGCACCTCCTGGGGCGAGCAGTACTTC
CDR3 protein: CASTSWGEQYF

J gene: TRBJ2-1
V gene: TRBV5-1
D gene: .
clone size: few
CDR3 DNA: TGCGCCAGCAGCTTGGATGAGGGAGCCGCGCAGTTCTTC
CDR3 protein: CASSLDEGAAQFF

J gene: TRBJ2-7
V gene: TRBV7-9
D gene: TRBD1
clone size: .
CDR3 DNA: TGTGCCTGCCAGGACAGGCCCTACGAGCAGTACTTC
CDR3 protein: CACQDRPYEQYF

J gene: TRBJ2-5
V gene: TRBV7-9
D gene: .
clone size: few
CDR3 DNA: TGTGCCAGCAGCTTAGAAGCGGGGACATCCGGGACCCAGTACTTC
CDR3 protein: CASSLEAGTSGTQYF

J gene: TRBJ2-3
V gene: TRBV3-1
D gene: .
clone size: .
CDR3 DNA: TGTGCCAGCAGCCAATTGGGGGGCACAGATACGCAGTATTTT
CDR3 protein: CASSQLGGTDTQYF

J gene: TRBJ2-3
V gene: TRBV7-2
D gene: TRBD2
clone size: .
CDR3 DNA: TGTGCCAGCAGCTTAGGTGCGGGGGGCGTCACAGATACGCAGTATTTT
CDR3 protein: CASSLGAGGVTDTQYF

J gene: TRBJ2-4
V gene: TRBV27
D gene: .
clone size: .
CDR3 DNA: TGTGCCCACAGTTTAGGAGGGGAGCCCAAAAACATTCAGTACTTC
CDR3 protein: CAHSLGGEPKNIQYF

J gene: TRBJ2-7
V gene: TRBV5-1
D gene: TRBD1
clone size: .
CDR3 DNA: TGCGCCAGCAGCCTCGGGACAGGGGAAACCTACGAGCAGTACTTC
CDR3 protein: CASSLGTGETYEQYF

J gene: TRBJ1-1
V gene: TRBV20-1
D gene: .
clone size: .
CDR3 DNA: TGCAGTGCTCCCTACCAGGGGAGGGGTGAAGCTTTCTTT
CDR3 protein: CSAPYQGRGEAFF

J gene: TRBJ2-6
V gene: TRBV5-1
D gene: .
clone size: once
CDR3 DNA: TGCGCCAGCAGCTACGAGGCGTACTCTGGGGCCAACGTCCTGACTTTC
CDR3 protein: CASSYEAYSGANVLTF

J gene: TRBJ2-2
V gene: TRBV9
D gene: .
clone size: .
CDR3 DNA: TGTGCCAGCAGCCCCCAGGGTCAATCCGGGGAGCTGTTTTTT
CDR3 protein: CASSPQGQSGELFF

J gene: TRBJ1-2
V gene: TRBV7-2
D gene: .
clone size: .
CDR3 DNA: TGTGCCAGCAGCCCCCGCCGTGGCTACACCTTC
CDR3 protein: CASSPRRGYTF

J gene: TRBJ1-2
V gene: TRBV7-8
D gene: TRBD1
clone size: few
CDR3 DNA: TGTGCCAGCAGCTTACTAATAACGGGACAGGGGAAAGCTAACTATGGCTACACCTTC
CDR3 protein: CASSLLITGQGKANYGYTF

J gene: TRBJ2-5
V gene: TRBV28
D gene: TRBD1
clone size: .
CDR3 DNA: TGTGCCAGCGAGACGGGACAGGGAGAGACCCAGTACTTC
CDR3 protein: CASETGQGETQYF

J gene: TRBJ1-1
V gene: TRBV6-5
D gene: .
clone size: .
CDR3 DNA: TGTGCCAGCAGTTACCGACAGACTGGGAACACTGAAGCTTTCTTT
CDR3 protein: CASSYRQTGNTEAFF

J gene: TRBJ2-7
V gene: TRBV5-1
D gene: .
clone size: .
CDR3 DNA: TGCGCCAGCAGCCCCAAGGGTCCCACCTACGAGCAGTACTTC
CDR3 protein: CASSPKGPTYEQYF

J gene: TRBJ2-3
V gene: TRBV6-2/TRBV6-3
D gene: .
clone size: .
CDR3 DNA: TGTGCCAGCAGCCGACGCCTGATACGGGGGACAGATACGCAGTATTTT
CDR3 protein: CASSRRLIRGTDTQYF